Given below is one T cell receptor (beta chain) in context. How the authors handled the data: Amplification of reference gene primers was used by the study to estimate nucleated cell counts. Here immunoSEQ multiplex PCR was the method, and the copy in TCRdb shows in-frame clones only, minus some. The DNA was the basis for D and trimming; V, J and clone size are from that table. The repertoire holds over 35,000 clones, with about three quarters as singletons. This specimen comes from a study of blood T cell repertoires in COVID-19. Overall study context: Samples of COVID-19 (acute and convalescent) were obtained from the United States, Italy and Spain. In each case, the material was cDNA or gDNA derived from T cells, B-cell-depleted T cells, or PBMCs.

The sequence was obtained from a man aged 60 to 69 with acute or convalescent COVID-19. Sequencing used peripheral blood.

CDR3 loop: CASSALAGVTGELFF. The CDR3 DNA reads TGTGCCAGCAGTGCCCTAGCGGGAGTCACCGGGGAGCTGTTTTTT. The V call is TRBV25-1, the J call TRBJ2-2; 10 nucleotides agree with TRBD2. V shed 4 bases and J 4 bases; nucleotides not matched to a gene: 3. CDR1 and CDR2 (germline): MGHDK, SYGVNS. This CDR3 comprises 15 residues.